The source of this T cell receptor (beta chain) is a study of response to subunit inactivated influenza vaccine. Each CDR3 protein is one row after TCRdb ran MiXCR on the RT-PCR reads. Of 800,000 or so distinct CDR3 sequences listed, 21% are singletons. This clonotype was observed a handful of times. Its antigen remains unknown. Points from the study as a whole: The authors put forward the suggestion that each seasonal influenza vaccination may bring in only a limited number of new T cells.

This CDR3 is 16 amino acids long. Deletions cut 2 bases from V and 0 bases from J, with 12 bases between. CDR1 is SGHTA and CDR2 is FQGNSA in the germline V gene. This receptor was obtained from a man aged 50 or older who received an inactivated influenza vaccine. Sequenced material: PBMCs from blood, taken about 5 days after vaccination. The V and J genes are TRBV7-2 and TRBJ2-3; tentatively, D is TRBD1 (6 bases). The CDR3 sequence is CASSLIGTTSTDTQYF. The CDR3 DNA is TGTGCCAGCAGCTTAATAGGGACAACTAGCACAGATACGCAGTATTTT. The whole variable domain, remainder taken from reference TRBV7-2 and TRBJ2-3, is GAGVSQSPSNKVTEKGKDVELRCDPISGHTALYWYRQSLGQGLEFLIYFQGNSAPDKSGLPSDRFSAERTGGSVSTLTIQRTQQEDSAVYLCASSLIGTTSTDTQYFGPGTRLTVL.